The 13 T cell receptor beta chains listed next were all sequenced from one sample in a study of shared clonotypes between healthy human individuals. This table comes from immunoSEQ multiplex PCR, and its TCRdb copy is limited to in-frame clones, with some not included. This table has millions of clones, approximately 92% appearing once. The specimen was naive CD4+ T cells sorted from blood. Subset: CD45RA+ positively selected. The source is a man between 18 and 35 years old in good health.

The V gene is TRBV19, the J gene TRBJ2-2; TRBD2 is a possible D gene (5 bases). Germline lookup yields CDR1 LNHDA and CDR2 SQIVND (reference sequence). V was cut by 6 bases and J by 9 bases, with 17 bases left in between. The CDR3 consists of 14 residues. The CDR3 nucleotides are TGTGCCAGTAGAGACACACGAGGGAGCAGGGAGCTGTTTTTT. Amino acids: CASRDTRGSRELFF.

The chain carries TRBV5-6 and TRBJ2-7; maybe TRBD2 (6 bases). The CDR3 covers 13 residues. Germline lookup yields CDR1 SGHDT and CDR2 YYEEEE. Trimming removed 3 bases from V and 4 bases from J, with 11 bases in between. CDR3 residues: CASSSGLEYEQYF. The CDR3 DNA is TGTGCCAGCAGCTCGGGACTTGAATACGAGCAGTACTTC. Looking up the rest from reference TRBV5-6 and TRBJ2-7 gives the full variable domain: DAGVTQSPTHLIKTRGQQVTLRCSPKSGHDTVSWYQQALGQGPQFIFQYYEEEERQRGNFPDRFSGHQFPNYSSELNVNALLLGDSALYLCASSSGLEYEQYFGPGTRLTVT.

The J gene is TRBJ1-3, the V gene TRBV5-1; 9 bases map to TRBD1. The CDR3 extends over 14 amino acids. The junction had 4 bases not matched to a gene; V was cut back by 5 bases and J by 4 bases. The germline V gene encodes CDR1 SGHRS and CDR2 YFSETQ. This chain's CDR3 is CASSDRGGGNTIYF. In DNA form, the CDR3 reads TGCGCCAGCAGTGACAGGGGGGGAGGAAACACCATATATTTT. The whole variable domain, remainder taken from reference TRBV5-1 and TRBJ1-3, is KAGVTQTPRYLIKTRGQQVTLSCSPISGHRSVSWYQQTPGQGLQFLFEYFSETQRNKGNFPGRFSGRQFSNSRSEMNVSTLELGDSALYLCASSDRGGGNTIYFGEGSWLTVV.

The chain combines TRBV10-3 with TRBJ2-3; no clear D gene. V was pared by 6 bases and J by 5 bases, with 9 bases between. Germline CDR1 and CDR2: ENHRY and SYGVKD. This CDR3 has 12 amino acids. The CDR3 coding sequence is TGTGCCATCAGCGCCCTTTTAGATACGCAGTATTTT. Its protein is CAISALLDTQYF.

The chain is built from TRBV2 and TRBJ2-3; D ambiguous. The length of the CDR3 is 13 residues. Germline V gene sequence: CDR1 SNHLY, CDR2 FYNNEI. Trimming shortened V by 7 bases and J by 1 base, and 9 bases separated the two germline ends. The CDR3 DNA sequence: TGTGCCAGCAACCAGGATGGCACAGATACGCAGTATTTT. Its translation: CASNQDGTDTQYF.

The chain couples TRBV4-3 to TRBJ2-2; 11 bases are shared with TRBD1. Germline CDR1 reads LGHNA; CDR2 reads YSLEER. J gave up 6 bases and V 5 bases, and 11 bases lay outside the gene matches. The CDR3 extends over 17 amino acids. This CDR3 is CASSSGQGAFLSGELFF. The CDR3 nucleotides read TGCGCCAGCAGCTCCGGACAGGGGGCTTTTTTGTCCGGGGAGCTGTTTTTT.

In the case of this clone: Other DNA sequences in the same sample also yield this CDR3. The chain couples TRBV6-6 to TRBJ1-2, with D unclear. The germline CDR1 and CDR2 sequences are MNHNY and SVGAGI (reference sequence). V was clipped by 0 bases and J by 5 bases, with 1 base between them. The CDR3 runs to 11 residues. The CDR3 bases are TGTGCCAGCAGTTACTCTTATGGCTACACCTTC. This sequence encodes CASSYSYGYTF.

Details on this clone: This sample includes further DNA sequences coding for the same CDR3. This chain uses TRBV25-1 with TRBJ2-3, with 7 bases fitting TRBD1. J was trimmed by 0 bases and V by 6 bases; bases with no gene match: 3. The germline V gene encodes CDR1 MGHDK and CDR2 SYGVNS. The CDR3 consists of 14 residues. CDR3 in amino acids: CASSLQGSTDTQYF. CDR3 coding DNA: TGTGCCAGCAGCCTACAGGGGAGCACAGATACGCAGTATTTT.

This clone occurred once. CDR3 in amino acids: CASSRTITSYEQYF. In DNA, the CDR3 is TGTGCCAGCAGCCGGACCATCACATCCTACGAGCAGTACTTC. This chain connects TRBV6-5 to TRBJ2-7, with D unresolved. The CDR3 runs to 14 residues. The germline V gene has CDR1 MNHEY and CDR2 SVGAGI. Trimming cost V 6 bases and J 1 base, with 13 bases left between them.

CDR3 nucleotides: TGTGCCAGCAATCTCAGGGGGACAGAGACCCAGTACTTC. The encoded protein is CASNLRGTETQYF. The rearrangement joins TRBV2 to TRBJ2-5; 7 bases are shared with TRBD1. With V trimmed by 7 bases and J by 4 bases, 6 bases remained unmatched. Germline V gene data show CDR1 as SNHLY and CDR2 as FYNNEI. The CDR3 covers 13 residues.

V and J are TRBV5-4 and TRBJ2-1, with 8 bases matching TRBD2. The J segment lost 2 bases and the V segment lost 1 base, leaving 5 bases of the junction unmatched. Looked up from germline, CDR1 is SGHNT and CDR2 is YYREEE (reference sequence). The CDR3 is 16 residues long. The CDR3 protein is CASSLSTAGAYNEQFF. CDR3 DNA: TGTGCCAGCAGCTTGTCCACAGCGGGAGCCTACAATGAGCAGTTCTTC.

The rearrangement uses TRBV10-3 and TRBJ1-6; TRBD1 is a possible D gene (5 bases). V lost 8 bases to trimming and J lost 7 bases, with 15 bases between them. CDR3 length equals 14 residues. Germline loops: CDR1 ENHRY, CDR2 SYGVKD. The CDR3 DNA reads TGTGCCATCGGCCTGGACATAGGCAATTCACCCCTCCACTTT. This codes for CAIGLDIGNSPLHF.

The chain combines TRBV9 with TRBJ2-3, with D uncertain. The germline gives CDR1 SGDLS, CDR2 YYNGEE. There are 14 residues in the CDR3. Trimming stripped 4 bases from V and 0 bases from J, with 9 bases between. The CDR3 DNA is TGTGCCAGCAGCCAAAACCCTAGCACAGATACGCAGTATTTT. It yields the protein CASSQNPSTDTQYF.